This is a list of T cell receptor beta chains from one sample in a study of OX40 agonist ivuxolimab in advanced cancers. The data were produced by immunoSEQ multiplex PCR, yet TCRdb's version contains in-frame clones alone and is incomplete. The sample comprises about 94,000 clones, around nine tenths of which are singletons, and under 0.35% rests with the top ten. This specimen was CD4+ or CD8+ T cells sorted from blood, taken in a trial of the OX40 agonist ivuxolimab. Source of these receptors: an adult with an advanced solid tumor such as melanoma, head and neck, liver or kidney cancer. The conserved cysteine and the conserved F or W are not part of the CDR3 here. Only some rows state a clone size, as once, few, many or a class for expanded clones.

TRBV30	14	.	TRBJ1-2	AWSVMARSTNYGYT
TRBV9	13	.	TRBJ1-5	ASSTTGGGNQPQH
TRBV2	12	.	TRBJ1-4	AREKDRGGEKLF
TRBV7-6	14	.	TRBJ2-3	ASSPLLGGNTDTQY
TRBV6-5	13	.	TRBJ1-2	ASRATGLANYGYT
TRBV11-2	15	.	TRBJ2-3	ASSQHSRAGGADTQY
TRBV5-1	14	.	TRBJ2-3	ASSWVEGVSTDTQY
TRBV7-2	12	once	TRBJ1-4	ASSFRDGIEKLF
TRBV18	11	few	TRBJ1-6	ASSPETGGILH
TRBV7-8	13	once	TRBJ1-1	ASSPGRVMNTEAF
TRBV6-1	13	.	TRBJ1-2	ASSLEETAPYGYT
TRBV19	10	.	TRBJ1-2	ASTKTPGGYT
TRBV4-3	16	once	TRBJ1-6	ASSQDPPGSSYNSPLH
TRBV5-4	13	.	TRBJ1-4	ASSLLGTGNEKLF
TRBV7-8	13	.	TRBJ1-3	ASSLALAPGNTIY
TRBV7-2	12	.	TRBJ1-2	ASNQGLGNYGYT
TRBV30	12	.	TRBJ1-4	AWSVGRVNEKLF
TRBV19	11	.	TRBJ2-5	ASSTQPQETQY
TRBV11-1	14	.	TRBJ2-1	ASSPVGGGRYNEQF
TRBV25-1	14	.	TRBJ1-1	ASSEFGGRGNTEAF
TRBV6-6	10	.	TRBJ2-2	ASKLGSGELF
TRBV5-1	11	.	TRBJ1-1	ASSLLGGTEAF
TRBV7-9	12	few	TRBJ1-4	ASSPGRLGEKLF
TRBV19	15	.	TRBJ1-1	ASSYRPGTVGSTEAF
TRBV11-2	11	.	TRBJ1-1	ASSLGLNTEAF
TRBV19	11	.	TRBJ1-1	ASSTDRGGEAF
TRBV6-5	13	.	TRBJ2-7	ASRLLAGGSYEQY
TRBV2	10	.	TRBJ1-4	ASSERQQKLF
TRBV7-2	15	.	TRBJ1-3	ASSKIDGARGGNTIY
TRBV18	13	.	TRBJ1-1	ASSPKAGQNTEAF
TRBV9	9	.	TRBJ2-1	ASSVGYEQF
TRBV5-1	12	.	TRBJ1-2	ASSFIGDLSGYT
TRBV11-2	12	.	TRBJ2-5	ASSLARVGETQY
TRBV4-1	12	.	TRBJ2-1	ASSLWLQGNEQF
TRBV29-1	12	.	TRBJ2-2	SVLDRGLRGELF
TRBV18	13	.	TRBJ1-2	ASSPTTGITIGYT
TRBV6-4	14	.	TRBJ1-1	ASSASTFPSNTEAF
TRBV6-5	12	.	TRBJ1-6	ASRTGSNNSPLH
TRBV7-9	11	.	TRBJ2-7	ASRGEGLYEQY
TRBV6-5	13	.	TRBJ2-7	ASRLGTLIPNEQY
TRBV7-6	14	.	TRBJ2-5	ASSPRIDSYRETQY
TRBV15	12	once	TRBJ1-1	ATSNRGRDTEAF
TRBV30	12	.	TRBJ2-1	AWSVGRGGNEQF
TRBV2	12	.	TRBJ2-5	ASSEEGPQETQY
TRBV11-2	12	.	TRBJ1-2	ASSWTGRRNGYT
TRBV20-1	8	.	TRBJ2-3	SAYFKAQY
TRBV5-1	12	few	TRBJ2-1	ASSSRGQGAAEF
TRBV19	11	.	TRBJ2-1	ASSIDIRRGQF
TRBV5-8	13	.	TRBJ1-4	ASSTALRGDEKLF
TRBV18	14	.	TRBJ1-4	ASSPYSGGQIEKLF
TRBV30	14	.	TRBJ2-5	AWSFVAGGYQETQY
TRBV6-4	13	.	TRBJ1-4	ASSPAGGKNEKLF
TRBV2	12	.	TRBJ1-1	ASSEAPDPLGVI
TRBV6-6	13	.	TRBJ2-5	ASIRDRGSTGAQY
TRBV5-1	12	.	TRBJ1-6	ASSSSGNNSPLH